This entry concerns a single TCR beta chain. This clone counts as hyperexpanded (1% or more). The antigen it binds to is not known. No much larger clone exists at a distance of one base, and base qualities are not known. CDR3 length: 14 amino acids, cysteine to phenylalanine. Only CDR3 DNA is held: 42 bases, read in frame from base 1. From the germline V gene (reference sequence), CDR1 is MNHNY and CDR2 is SVGAGI. V loses 0 bases of germline sequence and J loses 5 bases, and the interval between the two ends is 7 bases. The data stem from a study of immune characteristics of hereditary and idiopathic chronic pancreatitis. At the level of the whole study: The study examined local immune cells and TCRbeta repertoires in the pancreas in hereditary and idiopathic chronic pancreatitis, using control pancreases from organ donors for comparison. The gDNA-based approach was chosen because it involved minimal in vitro experimental manipulation of pancreas-infiltrating T cells. In total, about 5 control pancreases, 7 hereditary chronic pancreatitis pancreases and roughly 6 idiopathic chronic pancreatitis pancreases underwent TCRbeta sequencing.

Control pancreas tissue was obtained from deceased organ donors without known pancreatic disease and went through the same islet isolation procedure as patient tissue. For TCRbeta sequencing, genomic DNA was pulled straight from bulk pancreas tissue, skipping any T cell sorting. At two US centers, pancreas tissues from patients and organ donors were collected on a consecutive basis. Library creation used the immunoSEQ multiplex PCR assay. The TCRbeta CDR3 region and neighboring sequences were amplified from pancreatic genomic DNA and then sequenced. In the original analysis: Productive clonality and productive rearrangement counts were measured along with repertoire diversity, which was expressed as a mean normalized Shannon-Wiener index. The nonparametric Mann-Whitney U test was used to compare repertoire metrics between controls and chronic pancreatitis. CDR3beta sequences with identical amino acid composition and length across subjects were defined as shared clonotypes. TCRdb took over this immuneACCESS table, retaining in-frame rearrangements with V and J assigned. Such tables are incomplete; in checked studies, under half of the missing clones stem from an unresolved V gene, and the remainder is unexplained. V, J and clone size were drawn from that table, and D and trimming were deduced from the DNA. Here the sample has about 520 clones; 63% occur a single time. 35% to 50% of the sample is taken by the ten largest.

The investigation overall reported the following: Chronic pancreatitis caused by alcohol use was not included in the study. Hereditary and idiopathic chronic pancreatitis differed in Vbeta-Jbeta gene family usage, including TRBV10, TRBV19, TRBV23 and TRBV5. Significantly increased TCRbeta repertoire diversity and reduced clonality were observed in both chronic pancreatitis groups relative to controls.

Sequencing was done on a sample of pancreas tissue. The chain is encoded by TRBV6-6 joined to TRBJ2-2, with the D gene uncertain. This clonotype was sampled from a human donor who was a deceased organ donor serving as a healthy control. The CDR3 region has the sequence CASSYSKGTGELFF. The nucleotides are TGTGCCAGCAGTTACTCGAAGGGAACCGGGGAGCTGTTTTTT.